This entry describes one T cell receptor beta chain. V was shortened by 0 bases and J by 3 bases, with 13 bases between the two germline ends. This CDR3 is 16 amino acids long. Germline assignment: CDR1 LGHNA and CDR2 YSLEER. The data are from a study of response to subunit inactivated influenza vaccine. TCRdb re-analysed the RT-PCR reads in MiXCR, keeping a single row per CDR3 protein. Of about 700,000 distinct CDR3 sequences listed, roughly 15% are singletons. This specimen consisted of PBMCs from blood, obtained 14 to 15 days before vaccination. The TCR comes from a man between 50 and 59 years old who received an inactivated influenza vaccine. V and J are TRBV4-3 and TRBJ2-3, with unresolved D. As DNA, the CDR3 is TGCGCCAGCAGCCAAGATCTTGCCAAAGGGACAGATACGCAGTATTTT. This encodes CASSQDLAKGTDTQYF.